This T cell receptor beta chain was captured by sequencing in a study of T cells in Graves' hyperthyroidism and ophthalmopathy. Amplification of TCR beta CDR3 regions used RNA as the template. The HTBI primer set was used in a first-round RT-PCR of the TCR CDR3. From the multiplex PCR reads, TCRdb called clonotypes with MiXCR, one entry per CDR3 protein. Among some 300,000 distinct CDR3 sequences listed, roughly 19% were seen once. Findings and caveats of the study: Separating ophthalmopathy from stable hyperthyroidism was achieved by a 13 V-J model.

Notes on this clonotype: What it binds is not known.

Germline V gene data show CDR1 as SGHVS and CDR2 as FNYEAQ. V lost 4 bases to trimming and J lost 4 bases, with 18 bases between them. This CDR3 contains 16 residues. The diagnoses drew upon clinical symptoms, serum thyroxine and TRAb, thyroid ultrasound and orbital computed tomography. The sample consisted of blood. This sequence originates from a man aged 45-65 years with Graves' ophthalmopathy. The chain uses TRBV7-6 and TRBJ2-3, with D possibly matching TRBD1 (7 bases). The CDR3 DNA reads TGTGCCAGCAGCTCCTCGACAGGGAGGATCGCAGATACGCAGTATTTT. Its translation is CASSSSTGRIADTQYF.